Below are 10 T cell receptor beta chains sequenced from a single sample in a study of cytomegalovirus exposure and HLA in healthy donors. A multiplex PCR was run with 60 Vbeta primers and 13 Jbeta primers. Some clones are missing from TCRdb's copy, which holds only in-frame ones; the method was immunoSEQ multiplex PCR. The sample holds under 150,000 clones, 80% seen once. Specimen: PBMCs. Source of these receptors: a human donor in good health.

The CDR3, as DNA: TGTGCCAGCAGCGAGGCCGGGGGAGCCTACGAGCAGTACTTC. This encodes CASSEAGGAYEQYF. The chain links TRBV9 to TRBJ2-7; TRBD2 might be the D (6 bases). This CDR3 has 14 amino acids. V shed 3 bases and J shed 2 bases, with 12 bases lying between them. Germline CDR1 SGDLS, CDR2 YYNGEE.

The CDR3 loop reads CSAIEQGETQYF. CDR3 in DNA: TGCAGCGCAATTGAGCAGGGGGAGACCCAGTACTTC. V gene TRBV29-1 combines with J gene TRBJ2-5, with a weak D call TRBD1 (6 bases). The CDR3 has 12 amino acids. Trimming removed 7 bases at V and 5 bases at J, with 14 bases between. Germline CDR1 is SQVTM and CDR2 is ANQGSEA.

This clone was detected a few times. The gene calls are TRBV5-1 and TRBJ1-3; D is ambiguous. This CDR3 has 14 amino acids. CDR1 is SGHRS, CDR2 YFSETQ, per germline. The germline V and J ends were trimmed by 1 base and 3 bases, with 8 bases remaining between them. The DNA for the CDR3 is TGCGCCAGCAGCTTGTCGGGAAATGGAAACACCATATATTTT. Translated: CASSLSGNGNTIYF. Complete variable domain (other parts from reference TRBV5-1 and TRBJ1-3): KAGVTQTPRYLIKTRGQQVTLSCSPISGHRSVSWYQQTPGQGLQFLFEYFSETQRNKGNFPGRFSGRQFSNSRSEMNVSTLELGDSALYLCASSLSGNGNTIYFGEGSWLTVV.

The genes are TRBV4-1 and TRBJ2-2; D may be TRBD1 (6 bases). Germline V CDR1 and CDR2: MGHRA, YSYEKL. Trimming cost V 4 bases and J 0 bases, with 15 bases left between them. The length of the CDR3 is 17 residues. DNA for the CDR3: TGCGCCAGCAGCCCGTTTCCGGGACATCCGAACACCGGGGAGCTGTTTTTT. This encodes CASSPFPGHPNTGELFF.

V and J are TRBV2 and TRBJ1-2; a weak D match, TRBD1 (5 bases). CDR1 is SNHLY and CDR2 is FYNNEI in the germline V gene. This CDR3 has 14 amino acids. V was clipped by 6 bases and J by 7 bases, with 18 bases between them. As DNA, the CDR3 is TGTGCCAGCAGCGGGGGGGGAGGGTTTCGTGGCTACACCTTC. Amino acids: CASSGGGGFRGYTF. Full variable domain (remainder filled in from reference TRBV2 and TRBJ1-2): EPEVTQTPSHQVTQMGQEVILRCVPISNHLYFYWYRQILGQKVEFLVSFYNNEISEKSEIFDDQFSVERPDGSNFTLKIRSTKLEDSAMYFCASSGGGGFRGYTFGSGTRLTVV.

This rearrangement joins TRBV19 to TRBJ2-3, with TRBD2 identical over 7 bases. V shed 5 bases, J shed 3 bases, and the junction held 11 bases outside the gene matches. This CDR3 is built from 16 residues. Germline V gene lookup returns CDR1 LNHDA and CDR2 SQIVND (reference sequence). This chain's CDR3 is CASSAQLSGSTDTQYF. The CDR3 DNA reads TGTGCCAGTAGTGCCCAACTTAGCGGGTCGACAGATACGCAGTATTTT.

The V call is TRBV5-6, the J call TRBJ2-2; D not certain. V gave up 4 bases and J gave up 4 bases, with 14 bases separating them. This CDR3 has 15 amino acids. Germline V gene data show CDR1 as SGHDT and CDR2 as YYEEEE. CDR3 sequence: CASSVASLGTGELFF. CDR3 sequence (DNA): TGTGCCAGCAGCGTTGCATCCCTCGGCACCGGGGAGCTGTTTTTT.

This chain joins TRBV6-5 and TRBJ1-1; D uncertain. The CDR3 is 14 amino acids. Trimming removed 0 bases at V and 6 bases at J, with 11 bases between. Per germline, CDR1 MNHEY and CDR2 SVGAGI. The DNA for the CDR3 is TGTGCCAGCAGTTACTCTTTACTCCGCGCTGAAGCTTTCTTT. It yields the protein CASSYSLLRAEAFF.

The rearrangement joins TRBV27 to TRBJ1-2; 8 positions agree with TRBD1. Per germline, CDR1 MNHEY and CDR2 SMNVEV (reference sequence). V dropped 5 bases and J dropped 8; count of bases not matched to a gene: 13. The CDR3 is 15 amino acids. The CDR3 protein is CASSLRQGLLQGYTF. In DNA form, the CDR3 reads TGTGCCAGCAGTCTCAGACAGGGGTTACTGCAAGGCTACACCTTC.

The V and J genes are TRBV29-1 and TRBJ1-3; a possible D gene is TRBD1 (5 bases). V dropped 7 bases and J dropped 8 bases, with 12 bases sitting between them. The CDR3 is 11 residues long. Germline loops: CDR1 SQVTM, CDR2 ANQGSEA. The CDR3 spells CSAYGGDTIYF. The CDR3 bases are TGCAGCGCCTACGGGGGGGACACCATATATTTT. The complete variable domain, with remaining parts taken from reference TRBV29-1 and TRBJ1-3, reads SAVISQKPSRDICQRGTSLTIQCQVDSQVTMMFWYRQQPGQSLTLIATANQGSEATYESGFVIDKFPISRPNLTFSTLTVSNMSPEDSSIYLCSAYGGDTIYFGEGSWLTVV.